This T cell receptor (beta chain) was captured by sequencing in a study of regulatory T cells in long-lasting Graves disease (dated by TCRdb to the early 2020s). In terms of the full investigation: Persistent Graves' disease meant more than 5 years of antithyroid drug treatment with TSH receptor autoantibodies that stayed positive. Peripheral blood TCR sequencing and RNA sequencing compared persistent Graves' disease patients with newly diagnosed Graves' disease patients. The study was registered as a clinical trial and conducted in China. A total of approximately 35 samples underwent TCR sequencing: approximately 13 from persistent and approximately 20 from newly diagnosed Graves' disease patients. Antithyroid drugs had been taken for approximately ten years on average by persistent Graves' disease patients in the clinical cohort. Study-level results and caveats: Compared with newly diagnosed patients, persistent Graves' disease patients had lower TCR Shannon entropy and fewer highly expanded clones, which suggests clonal expansion. The authors noted that the small sample size was a limitation that may lower accuracy. A larger number of public clonotypes was shared among persistent patients (more than 2,500) than among newly diagnosed patients (approximately 1,000). Preferential use of TRBV28, TRBJ1-2 and TRBJ2-5 was observed in persistent disease, whereas TRBV20-1 and TRBJ2-1 were favored in newly diagnosed disease. The study examined only peripheral blood because the primary lesion, thyroid tissue, could not be accessed. Sequencing and analysis were restricted to the TCR beta chain.

Measured from the cysteine to the phenylalanine, the CDR3 is 12 residues long. Kept here is only the CDR3 DNA, which spans 36 bases and is read in frame from base 1. V is cut by 3 bases and J by 3 bases, and the space between the germline ends is 5 bases. The germline V gene encodes CDR1 DFQATT and CDR2 SNEGSKA (reference sequence). Sample time point, as interpreted from the label and publication: persistent/refractory GD, antithyroid drugs over 5 years with positive TRAb. For both TCR sequencing and RNA sequencing, RNA was extracted from PBMCs using TRIzol. The diagnosis of Graves' disease followed American Thyroid Association guidelines. The patients came from an endocrinology department in Xi'an, China. Each patient gave 7.5 to 10 milliliters of peripheral blood, collected in an EDTA anticoagulant tube. Ficoll Paque Plus density gradient separation was used to isolate PBMCs, and no additional T cell sorting was done. An Agilent 2100 Bioanalyzer and agarose gel were used to check RNA quality, while a NanoDrop 2000 measured RNA concentration.

The library relied on multiplex PCR. Sequenced using an Illumina HiSeq 4000. To build TCR beta libraries, CDR3 regions were amplified by Arm-PCR using iRepertoire HTBI primers. Gel purification was performed on PCR products prior to sequencing. As for the original processing: Across samples, around 58 TRBV and 12 to 15 TRBJ segments were identified and used for gene usage analysis of CDR3 amino acid clonotypes. Filtered high-quality paired reads were merged into contigs using COPE and FqMerger. BLAST was used to align contigs to the IMGT TRBV, TRBD and TRBJ reference genes, and CDR3 was defined following IMGT. Clonotypes above 0.1% frequency were classified as highly expanded clones. Shannon entropy served as the measure of repertoire diversity, while the Gini coefficient captured V-J evenness. A clonotype was considered public if more than one individual shared it. TCRdb trimmed public reads at Q25 via fastp, called clones via MiXCR and kept in-frame beta chains. When rows share a CDR3 protein, they turn into one entry using the most common DNA and genes. The V and J calls shown here were made by TCRdb, not taken from the authors' results. The sample has 350,000 to 500,000 distinct CDR3 sequences on record, roughly a fifth of them singletons. In total, the top ten clones hold 13% to 15% of the sample.

Notes on this clonotype: The target of this receptor is not known. A read error may be the cause here, since a much bigger clone is one base away.

The sequence derives from a female donor with Graves disease. The sequence joins TRBV20-1 to TRBJ1-4, with no D gene named confidently. The sequences come from peripheral blood mononuclear cells (PBMCs), collected when the disease was refractory, from a patient treated with antithyroid drugs. For the CDR3, the sequence is CSARTPNEKLFF. The DNA is as follows: TGCAGTGCTAGGACACCTAATGAAAAACTGTTTTTT.